The 25 T cell receptor beta chains given below trace back to one sample, sequenced in a study of shared clonotypes between healthy human individuals. Profiling relied on immunoSEQ multiplex PCR, and the TCRdb table lists in-frame clones only, not all of them. This table has approximately 2.1 million clones, more than 80% appearing once. The sample taken for sequencing was naive CD4+ T cells from PBMCs. Subset of the sample: CD45RA+ positively selected. Source of these receptors: a man between 18 and 35 years old in good health. Some clones in this sample may be carry-over from other donors' samples.

Comment on this clone: The identical CDR3 is also encoded by other nucleotide sequences in the sample. This chain connects TRBV9 to TRBJ2-3; D remains unclear. V was shortened by 0 bases and J by 0 bases, with 11 bases between the two germline ends. There are 16 residues in the CDR3. CDR1 is SGDLS and CDR2 is YYNGEE in the germline V gene. The CDR3 nucleotides read TGTGCCAGCAGCGTAGGTGCCAGCCCTAGCACAGATACGCAGTATTTT. Translating it yields CASSVGASPSTDTQYF.

The CDR3 DNA is TGTGCCAGCAGACGTGGGACTAGCGAAGATACGCAGTATTTT. Its protein is CASRRGTSEDTQYF. The V gene is TRBV5-4, the J gene TRBJ2-3, with 10 nucleotides matching TRBD2. The CDR3 has 14 residues. The germline V gene has CDR1 SGHNT and CDR2 YYREEE (reference sequence). After removal of 5 bases from V and 5 bases from J, the junction contained 5 bases not matched to a gene.

This clone came up a few times. V and J are TRBV25-1 and TRBJ2-6; maybe TRBD1 (5 bases). The V end lost 2 bases, the J end lost 0 bases, and 5 bases lay between the germline ends. This CDR3 spans 15 amino acids. Germline V gene sequence: CDR1 MGHDK, CDR2 SYGVNS. The CDR3 sequence is CASSETGSGANVLTF. As DNA, the CDR3 is TGTGCCAGCAGTGAAACAGGCTCTGGGGCCAACGTCCTGACTTTC.

The chain couples TRBV5-1 to TRBJ2-1; 11 nucleotides line up with TRBD2. Germline V gene sequence: CDR1 SGHRS, CDR2 YFSETQ. Losses at the gene ends were 2 bases for V and 7 bases for J; bases not matched to a gene: 5. The CDR3 is made up of 15 amino acids. As DNA, the CDR3 is TGCGCCAGCAGCTTTACTAGCGGGAGCATTAATGAGCAGTTCTTC. This sequence encodes CASSFTSGSINEQFF.

The chain combines TRBV29-1 with TRBJ2-5, with unresolved D. From germline, CDR1 is SQVTM and CDR2 ANQGSEA. V gave up 7 bases and J gave up 4 bases, with 22 bases separating them. The length of the CDR3 is 15 residues. CDR3 coding DNA: TGCAGCGGATTCGGAACCTCACTCCGAGGAGAGACCCAGTACTTC. The encoded protein is CSGFGTSLRGETQYF.

Regarding this clone: Other DNA variants within this sample encode the same CDR3. The CDR3 loop is CASRQGARETQYF. The CDR3 nucleotides are TGTGCCAGCAGGCAGGGGGCGAGGGAGACCCAGTACTTC. The chain couples TRBV6-6 to TRBJ2-5, with TRBD1 matching 8 bases. This CDR3 is built from 13 residues. The germline gives CDR1 MNHNY, CDR2 SVGAGI (reference sequence). The J segment lost 5 bases and the V segment lost 6 bases, leaving 5 bases of the junction unmatched.

Comments on this clone: The same CDR3 arises from other DNA sequences in this sample as well. The chain carries TRBV6-5 and TRBJ2-5, with D uncertain. This CDR3 has 11 amino acids. Germline V gives CDR1 MNHEY, CDR2 SVGAGI. Trimming removed 6 bases at V and 2 bases at J, with 4 bases between. The CDR3 is CASRRQETQYF. Here the CDR3 DNA reads TGTGCCAGCAGGAGGCAAGAGACCCAGTACTTC.

The sample holds a few counts of this clone. The chain combines TRBV11-1 with TRBJ1-1; D ambiguous. V was pared by 3 bases and J by 3 bases, with 11 bases between. Germline assignment: CDR1 SGHAT and CDR2 FQDESV (reference sequence). The CDR3 is 14 residues long. The DNA of the CDR3 is TGTGCCAGCAGCTTCGCGGCGGGAGACACTGAAGCTTTCTTT. This encodes CASSFAAGDTEAFF.

The chain carries TRBV4-1 and TRBJ1-2; D is perhaps TRBD1 (6 bases). The length of the CDR3 is 15 residues. Germline values: CDR1 MGHRA, CDR2 YSYEKL. The V end lost 4 bases, the J end lost 4 bases, and 16 bases lay between the germline ends. The CDR3 coding sequence is TGCGCCAGCAGCCTGGCAGGGGTGGCTCTCTATGGCTACACCTTC. Encoded protein: CASSLAGVALYGYTF.

The chain couples TRBV5-1 to TRBJ2-2, with unresolved D. V was trimmed by 4 bases and J by 6 bases, leaving 10 bases between them. CDR1 and CDR2 from the germline V gene are SGHRS and YFSETQ. CDR3 length equals 13 residues. CDR3 in amino acids: CASSPGFSGELFF. CDR3 bases: TGCGCCAGCAGCCCAGGATTCTCCGGGGAGCTGTTTTTT. Full variable domain (outside the CDR3, taken from reference TRBV5-1 and TRBJ2-2): KAGVTQTPRYLIKTRGQQVTLSCSPISGHRSVSWYQQTPGQGLQFLFEYFSETQRNKGNFPGRFSGRQFSNSRSEMNVSTLELGDSALYLCASSPGFSGELFFGEGSRLTVL.

This chain uses TRBV23-1 with TRBJ2-7; 7 nucleotides match TRBD2. TRBV23-1 is an open reading frame, and its role is uncertain. V was clipped by 0 bases and J by 6 bases; unmatched bases: 14. CDR3 length: 17 residues. CDR3 residues: CASSQSKGGPSGGEQYF. The CDR3 DNA follows: TGCGCCAGCAGTCAATCAAAGGGAGGGCCTAGCGGTGGCGAGCAGTACTTC.

This clone was found once. The chain is built from TRBV6-6 and TRBJ2-3; TRBD2 might be the D (6 bases). Germline V CDR1 and CDR2: MNHNY, SVGAGI (reference sequence). The V and J ends lost 8 bases and 1 base respectively, with 16 bases between them. The CDR3 is 15 residues long. CDR3 residues: CASLPRASGTDTQYF. CDR3 nucleotides: TGTGCCAGCTTACCTCGGGCTAGCGGCACAGATACGCAGTATTTT.

The chain combines TRBV10-1 with TRBJ1-4; no definite D call. Germline CDR1 is WNHNN and CDR2 is SYGVQD (reference sequence). The length of the CDR3 is 15 residues. V was clipped by 3 bases and J by 5 bases, with 13 bases between them. CDR3 sequence reads: CASSEGQARNEKLFF. DNA for the CDR3: TGCGCCAGCAGTGAAGGGCAGGCAAGAAATGAAAAACTGTTTTTT.

This rearrangement joins TRBV7-3 to TRBJ2-7, with a weak D call TRBD2 (5 bases). V gave up 2 bases and J gave up 2 bases, with 13 bases separating them. The length of the CDR3 is 15 residues. Germline lookup yields CDR1 SGHTA and CDR2 FQGTGA. CDR3 in DNA: TGTGCCAGCAGCTTAGCCCACGGGAATACCTACGAGCAGTACTTC. It translates to CASSLAHGNTYEQYF.

This rearrangement joins TRBV7-9 to TRBJ1-2; 8 positions match TRBD1. This CDR3 has 15 amino acids. Germline CDR1 and CDR2: SEHNR and FQNEAQ (reference sequence). The trim removed 5 bases at V and 2 bases at J, leaving 7 bases unmatched. The CDR3 loop reads CASSQAGQVNYGYTF. The CDR3, as DNA: TGTGCCAGCAGCCAAGCGGGACAGGTAAACTATGGCTACACCTTC.

V and J are TRBV28 and TRBJ1-5; D is undetermined. The CDR3 covers 15 residues. Germline V CDR1 and CDR2: MDHEN, SYDVKM. Deletions cut 6 bases from V and 7 bases from J, with 19 bases between. The CDR3 DNA is TGTGCCAGCAGATCGCCCGGGTCCCGCGGGCAGCCCCAGCATTTT. This codes for CASRSPGSRGQPQHF.

The V call is TRBV29-1, the J call TRBJ2-7; D possibly corresponds to TRBD1 (5 bases). In germline, CDR1 is SQVTM, CDR2 ANQGSEA. The CDR3 length is 11 residues. The germline V and J ends were trimmed by 4 bases and 9 bases, with 13 bases remaining between them. CDR3 amino acids: CSVAQGPGQYF. The CDR3 coding sequence is TGCAGCGTTGCTCAGGGTCCAGGGCAGTACTTC.

The rearrangement joins TRBV6-5 to TRBJ1-3; a weak D match, TRBD1 (5 bases). Germline CDR1 MNHEY, CDR2 SVGAGI. V was trimmed by 8 bases and J by 0 bases, leaving 11 bases between them. This CDR3 has 14 amino acids. In DNA, the CDR3 is TGTGCCAGCGGAGGGGCCCTCTCTGGAAACACCATATATTTT. This gives the protein CASGGALSGNTIYF.

This sequence joins TRBV6-5 and TRBJ1-1; D is undetermined. This CDR3 is 12 amino acids long. Germline CDR1 MNHEY, CDR2 SVGAGI. Between the trimmed V and J ends, which lost 5 bases and 10 bases, there was a span of 14 bases. CDR3 in DNA: TGTGCCAGCAGTCCCCTGGCGGGAGCAGCTTTCTTT. Protein: CASSPLAGAAFF.

With respect to this clone: Within the sample, other DNA sequences also encode this same CDR3. The gene calls are TRBV14 and TRBJ2-6; D uncertain. Trimming shortened V by 2 bases and J by 1 base, and 3 bases separated the two germline ends. Germline V lookup: CDR1 SGHDN, CDR2 FVKESK. This CDR3 region has 14 residues. The CDR3 bases are TGTGCCAGCAGCCAACTATCTGGGGCCAACGTCCTGACTTTC. Amino acid sequence: CASSQLSGANVLTF.

The CDR3: CASSSYMDRNNEQFF. The CDR3 DNA is TGTGCCAGCAGTTCCTATATGGACAGGAACAATGAGCAGTTCTTC. The chain links TRBV7-9 to TRBJ2-1; 7 nucleotides line up with TRBD1. V trimming: 6 bases; J trimming: 5 bases; junction bases outside the gene matches: 10. The CDR3 is made up of 15 amino acids. Germline V CDR1 and CDR2: SEHNR, FQNEAQ (reference sequence).

The rearrangement uses TRBV5-6 and TRBJ2-3; no reliable D call. Germline assignment: CDR1 SGHDT and CDR2 YYEEEE. V lost 0 bases and J 0 bases, leaving 8 bases between the germline ends. The length of the CDR3 is 15 residues. The CDR3 nucleotides are TGTGCCAGCAGCTTGGGGCTTCAAAGCACAGATACGCAGTATTTT. Translated: CASSLGLQSTDTQYF.

The gene calls are TRBV10-3 and TRBJ1-2; TRBD1 might be the D (5 bases). Trimming left V 0 bases short and J 4 bases short, with 12 bases between. There are 15 residues in the CDR3. Germline V gene data show CDR1 as ENHRY and CDR2 as SYGVKD. The CDR3 DNA follows: TGTGCCATCAGTGAGTCAGAGGCAGGGCCCTATGGCTACACCTTC. This gives the protein CAISESEAGPYGYTF.

This clone came up a few times. The chain recombines TRBV5-6 with TRBJ1-3; D call uncertain. Between the trimmed V and J ends, which lost 0 bases and 7 bases, there was a span of 5 bases. The CDR3 consists of 12 residues. Germline V gene lookup returns CDR1 SGHDT and CDR2 YYEEEE. The CDR3 coding sequence is TGTGCCAGCAGCTTGGCCGGGAACACCATATATTTT. This sequence encodes CASSLAGNTIYF.

The chain recombines TRBV6-1 with TRBJ2-2; TRBD2 is a possible D gene (5 bases). V was shortened by 7 bases and J by 7 bases, with 7 bases between the two germline ends. The CDR3 contains 11 residues. Germline V gives CDR1 MNHNS, CDR2 SASEGT. CDR3 sequence reads: CASIGIGELFF. CDR3 bases: TGTGCCAGCATCGGGATCGGGGAGCTGTTTTTT.